Listed here are 25 T cell receptor beta chains from one sample, sequenced in a study of blood T cells in healthy people across ages. Through a sample-barcoded 5' primer and a J-beta primer mix, a second PCR was run for roughly 6 to 12 cycles. TCRdb independently ran MiXCR on the 5' RACE reads; one entry per CDR3 protein. Of 800,000 to 900,000 distinct CDR3 sequences listed, approximately 59% are singletons. The sample was blood. The source is a man under 40 in good health.

V gene TRBV4-1 combines with J gene TRBJ2-4; D is ambiguous. The V end was cut by 0 bases, the J end by 13 bases, with 19 bases between. The CDR3 is 15 amino acids. The germline V gene has CDR1 MGHRA and CDR2 YSYEKL. CDR3 region: CASSQDRVVGFLQYF. CDR3 in DNA: TGCGCCAGCAGCCAAGATAGGGTTGTAGGGTTTTTGCAGTACTTC.

This sequence joins TRBV7-9 and TRBJ2-7; D assignment may be TRBD1 or TRBD2 (6 bases each). CDR3 length equals 14 residues. Trimming removed 1 base at V and 2 bases at J, with 9 bases between. Looked up from germline, CDR1 is SEHNR and CDR2 is FQNEAQ (reference sequence). The CDR3 region is CASSLEGGAYEQYF. CDR3 nucleotides: TGTGCCAGCAGCTTAGAGGGGGGAGCCTACGAGCAGTACTTC.

The rearrangement links TRBV7-9 to TRBJ2-5; the match to TRBD2 covers 13 bases. Trimming cost V 2 bases and J 4 bases; bases outside gene matches: 10. CDR1 SEHNR and CDR2 FQNEAQ come from the germline V gene (reference sequence). The CDR3 spans 18 residues. The CDR3 DNA follows: TGTGCCAGCAGCTTAACAGGACTAGCGGGGGCACGGGGAGAGACCCAGTACTTC. It specifies CASSLTGLAGARGETQYF.

This clonotype was counted once. The V and J genes are TRBV7-8 and TRBJ1-2, with a possible D match to TRBD1 (5 bases). CDR1 and CDR2 (germline): SGHVS, FQNEAQ. The CDR3 is 13 amino acids. V lost 1 base to trimming and J lost 8 bases, with 11 bases between them. The CDR3 DNA sequence: TGTGCCAGCAGCTTAGGAGGGGCGCAGGGCTACACCTTC. Its protein is CASSLGGAQGYTF.

The table lists this clonotype with a count of one. The gene calls are TRBV4-3 and TRBJ2-7, with 8 bases lining up with TRBD1. The V segment lost 1 base and the J segment 10 bases; nucleotides outside the gene matches: 12. The CDR3 consists of 15 residues. Germline lookup yields CDR1 LGHNA and CDR2 YSLEER. CDR3 sequence (DNA): TGCGCCAGCAGCCAAGGGACAGGGTCGGGGGAGGCCCAGTACTTC. This translates into CASSQGTGSGEAQYF.

This clonotype was detected a few times. CDR3 protein: CASSAYRGVTYEQYF. The CDR3 DNA sequence: TGTGCCAGCAGTGCCTACAGGGGCGTTACCTACGAGCAGTACTTC. V and J are TRBV6-2 or TRBV6-3 and TRBJ2-7; TRBD1 aligns across 7 bases. Germline V gene lookup returns CDR1 MNHEY and CDR2 SVGEGT. This CDR3 region has 15 residues. Germline trimming cut 5 bases from V and 2 bases from J; bases unmatched to any gene: 9.

The rearrangement uses TRBV6-1 and TRBJ2-1; 11 bases are shared with TRBD1. Per germline, CDR1 MNHNS and CDR2 SASEGT. Germline trimming cut 11 bases from V and 10 bases from J; bases unmatched to any gene: 10. The CDR3 covers 13 residues. CDR3 amino acids: CASVRTGGWEQFF. CDR3 bases: TGTGCCTCGGTTAGGACAGGGGGCTGGGAGCAGTTCTTC.

This clonotype was detected a few times. The genes are TRBV11-2 and TRBJ2-3, with 10 bases fitting TRBD1. The germline CDR1 and CDR2 sequences are SGHAT and FQNNGV. The V segment lost 3 bases and the J segment 1 base; nucleotides outside the gene matches: 1. There are 15 residues in the CDR3. CDR3: CASSFGTGGTDTQYF. CDR3 in DNA: TGTGCCAGCAGCTTCGGGACAGGGGGCACAGATACGCAGTATTTT.

The chain links TRBV12-3 or TRBV12-4 to TRBJ1-5, with D perhaps TRBD1 (5 bases). V dropped 4 bases and J dropped 3 bases, with 13 bases sitting between them. The CDR3 contains 15 residues. CDR3 nucleotide sequence: TGTGCCAGCAGTTCAGGGACGGCGGTCAATCAGCCCCAGCATTTT. The encoded protein is CASSSGTAVNQPQHF.

The gene calls are TRBV12-3 or TRBV12-4 and TRBJ1-2; 7 positions agree with TRBD1. CDR3 length equals 14 residues. The V segment lost 5 bases and the J segment 8 bases; nucleotides outside the gene matches: 11. CDR3 nucleotide sequence: TGTGCCAGCAGTGTCCTCACAGGGGTGTTCGGCTACACCTTC. This codes for CASSVLTGVFGYTF.

This clonotype was observed at least ten times. The rearrangement joins TRBV29-1 to TRBJ2-3; the D is unclear. V lost 8 bases, J lost 4 bases, and 19 bases lay in between. CDR3 length: 14 residues. From germline, CDR1 is SQVTM and CDR2 ANQGSEA. CDR3 bases: TGCAGCTTCTTCGGAAGCCGAGAGCCAGATACGCAGTATTTT. As protein: CSFFGSREPDTQYF.

The V and J genes are TRBV27 and TRBJ2-5; possible D gene TRBD2, 7 bases. CDR3 size: 17 residues. Trimming left V 5 bases short and J 1 base short, with 20 bases between. The V gene's germline CDR1 is MNHEY and CDR2 SMNVEV (reference sequence). This CDR3 reads CASSPTSRGGAQETQYF. CDR3 nucleotides: TGTGCCAGCAGTCCAACCTCACGAGGGGGGGCCCAAGAGACCCAGTACTTC.

This chain joins TRBV18 and TRBJ2-5; 9 bases are shared with TRBD1. Per the germline V gene, CDR1 is KGHSH and CDR2 is LQKENI. The CDR3 is 15 amino acids. V dropped 6 bases and J dropped 5; count of bases not matched to a gene: 10. The CDR3 DNA follows: TGTGCCAGCTCCCAAGCCCCGGGACAGGGCGAGACCCAGTACTTC. This gives the protein CASSQAPGQGETQYF.

This clonotype was seen a few times. The chain links TRBV7-3 to TRBJ2-3; D tentatively reads TRBD1 or TRBD2 (5 bases each). CDR1 is SGHTA, CDR2 FQGTGA, per germline. Trimming removed 8 bases from V and 2 bases from J, with 11 bases in between. The CDR3 consists of 13 residues. CDR3 sequence reads: CASGRGPTDTQYF. The CDR3 nucleotides are TGTGCCAGCGGTCGGGGACCCACAGATACGCAGTATTTT.

The V call is TRBV6-6, the J call TRBJ2-1; D is possibly TRBD2 (6 bases). Looked up from germline, CDR1 is MNHNY and CDR2 is SVGAGI (reference sequence). This CDR3 comprises 13 residues. Trimming left V 8 bases short and J 5 bases short, with 13 bases between. DNA for the CDR3: TGTGCCAGCGCGGACTACCCGAACAATGAGCAGTTCTTC. This translates into CASADYPNNEQFF.

The chain joins TRBV28 to TRBJ1-1; D possibly corresponds to TRBD1 (5 bases). The germline V and J ends were trimmed by 6 bases and 1 base, with 15 bases remaining between them. The CDR3 length is 15 residues. Germline assignment: CDR1 MDHEN and CDR2 SYDVKM. CDR3 in DNA: TGTGCCAGCAGACCCCCGGGGCACCAGAACACTGAAGCTTTCTTT. Protein product: CASRPPGHQNTEAFF.

This clonotype was observed a few times. The chain couples TRBV12-3 or TRBV12-4 to TRBJ1-4; no definite D call. The V gene lost 1 base and the J gene lost 1 base, with 4 bases spanning the gap. The CDR3 consists of 14 residues. The CDR3 region is CASSLDETNEKLFF. The CDR3 DNA is TGTGCCAGCAGTTTAGACGAAACTAATGAAAAACTGTTTTTT.

The chain employs TRBV20-1 and TRBJ1-2, with TRBD1 matching 9 bases. The trim removed 8 bases at V and 0 bases at J, leaving 10 bases unmatched. The CDR3 runs 15 residues. Germline values: CDR1 DFQATT, CDR2 SNEGSKA (reference sequence). CDR3 DNA sequence: TGCAGTCCCGACAGGGGGTATACAGCTAACTATGGCTACACCTTC. It yields the protein CSPDRGYTANYGYTF.

The rearrangement joins TRBV20-1 to TRBJ2-7, with D possibly being TRBD2 (5 bases). The germline CDR1 and CDR2 sequences are DFQATT and SNEGSKA (reference sequence). The length of the CDR3 is 14 residues. The V end lost 4 bases, the J end lost 1 base, and 14 bases lay between the germline ends. DNA of the CDR3: TGCAGTGCTAATAAGGTGGGAGAATCCTACGAGCAGTACTTC. It yields the protein CSANKVGESYEQYF.

The V and J genes are TRBV6-5 and TRBJ2-3; 8 bases are shared with TRBD1. The V segment lost 1 base and the J segment 5 bases; nucleotides outside the gene matches: 5. Germline V gene sequence: CDR1 MNHEY, CDR2 SVGAGI. The length of the CDR3 is 15 residues. The CDR3 nucleotides are TGTGCCAGCAGTTACTGGACAGGGAGTATAGATACGCAGTATTTT. Amino acid sequence: CASSYWTGSIDTQYF.

This sequence joins TRBV25-1 and TRBJ1-1; D is possibly TRBD1 (6 bases). CDR3 length: 14 amino acids. The V and J ends lost 6 bases and 1 base respectively, with 12 bases between them. Germline V gives CDR1 MGHDK, CDR2 SYGVNS. CDR3 region: CASRQGLANTEAFF. DNA of the CDR3: TGTGCCAGCAGACAGGGTCTGGCGAACACTGAAGCTTTCTTT.

In its sample, this clonotype was seen once. The genes are TRBV20-1 and TRBJ2-7; maybe TRBD2 (6 bases). The length of the CDR3 is 12 residues. Between the trimmed V and J ends, which lost 4 bases and 2 bases, there was a span of 9 bases. Per the germline V gene, CDR1 is DFQATT and CDR2 is SNEGSKA (reference sequence). The CDR3 spells CSAISGPYEQYF. CDR3 in DNA: TGCAGTGCTATTAGCGGTCCCTACGAGCAGTACTTC.

The V and J genes are TRBV20-1 and TRBJ1-1, with D possibly TRBD1 on 5 matching bases. The V and J ends lost 6 bases and 4 bases respectively, with 15 bases between them. CDR3 size: 13 residues. The V gene's germline CDR1 is DFQATT and CDR2 SNEGSKA (reference sequence). CDR3 DNA: TGCAGTGCCCCGAGGACGGGGGGCACTGAAGCTTTCTTT. It specifies CSAPRTGGTEAFF.

The J gene is TRBJ1-2, the V gene TRBV5-1, with D maybe TRBD1 (6 bases). In germline, CDR1 is SGHRS, CDR2 YFSETQ. Trimming stripped 2 bases from V and 6 bases from J, with 8 bases between. CDR3 length: 12 amino acids. The DNA of the CDR3 is TGCGCCAGCAGCTTTAAGGGGGATGGCTACACCTTC. This codes for CASSFKGDGYTF.

This clonotype appeared many times. The rearrangement links TRBV4-3 to TRBJ2-1, with D perhaps matching TRBD2 (7 bases). Germline CDR1 reads LGHNA; CDR2 reads YSLEER. There are 15 residues in the CDR3. V was clipped by 3 bases and J by 5 bases, with 14 bases between them. The CDR3 bases are TGCGCCAGCAGCCATGGGAGGGACATAAACAATGAGCAGTTCTTC. Protein sequence: CASSHGRDINNEQFF.